This T cell receptor (beta chain) is drawn from a study of cytomegalovirus exposure and HLA in healthy donors. As for the study in general: The same platform was used for the 130 or so validation repertoires as for the approximately 730 first-cohort repertoires, as reported in a later analysis.

TCRdb's table, derived via immunoSEQ multiplex PCR, lists solely in-frame clones and lacks some. Here the sample spans approximately 110,000 clones, 90% to 95% being singletons. Findings of the study overall: The authors listed 150 to 200 TCR beta chains as cytomegalovirus-associated. Confirmation was obtained in vitro that a few CMV-associated chains are specific for CMV antigens.

In regard to this clone: The antigen remains unidentified.

Donors were drawn from the 120-subject validation cohort, separate from the approximately 680-subject first cohort. Trimming took 5 bases from V and 2 from J, leaving 7 bases between them. There are 13 residues in the CDR3. CDR1 is MNHEY, CDR2 SMNVEV, per germline (reference sequence). This rearrangement joins TRBV27 to TRBJ2-1; unclear D gene. The sequenced sample was PBMCs. This receptor was identified in a woman between 18 and 30 years old in good health and CMV-seronegative. CDR3 DNA: TGTGCCAGCAGTCCAGGCCCCTACAATGAGCAGTTCTTC. It translates to CASSPGPYNEQFF.